In this sample, the clone carrying this T cell receptor (beta chain) turned up once. Here immunoSEQ multiplex PCR was the method, and the copy in TCRdb shows in-frame clones only, minus some. The repertoire holds roughly 2.5 million clones, approximately 92% seen once, with roughly 0.13% in the top ten. V lost 4 bases, J lost 12 bases, and 12 bases stayed unmatched. Germline loops: CDR1 SEHNR, CDR2 FQNEAQ (reference sequence). The CDR3 totals 13 residues. The entry originates in a study of shared clonotypes between healthy human individuals. The V and J genes are TRBV7-9 and TRBJ2-7, with 7 positions matching TRBD2. The sample comprised naive CD4+ T cells sorted from blood. Subset given: CD45RA+ positively selected. The source of this sequence is a young man in good health. The CDR3 protein is CASSSRGEGGMYF. CDR3 nucleotides: TGTGCCAGCAGCTCTCGAGGGGAGGGAGGAATGTACTTC.